This passage covers 10 T cell receptor beta chains from one sample sequenced in a study of blood T cell repertoires in COVID-19. Repertoires were generated with immunoSEQ multiplex PCR, while TCRdb's copy carries only in-frame clones and drops some. The sample has 180,000 or so clones; over 75% are singletons. The sequencing sample was made of peripheral blood. The source of these receptors is an elderly woman with acute or convalescent COVID-19.

This clone occurred once. The rearrangement uses TRBV27 and TRBJ1-4, with D perhaps TRBD1 (6 bases). V lost 4 bases to trimming and J lost 5 bases, with 26 bases between them. CDR3 size: 19 residues. CDR1 MNHEY and CDR2 SMNVEV come from the germline V gene (reference sequence). The chain's CDR3 is CASSSKSGTNNYRNEKLFF. DNA of the CDR3: TGTGCCAGCAGTTCGAAGTCCGGGACAAACAACTACCGGAATGAAAAACTGTTTTTT.

The gene calls are TRBV25-1 and TRBJ1-2; TRBD1 agrees at 9 bases. V shed 3 bases, J shed 4 bases, and the junction held 6 bases outside the gene matches. Germline V lookup: CDR1 MGHDK, CDR2 SYGVNS. There are 15 residues in the CDR3. The CDR3 coding sequence is TGTGCCAGCAGTGAGAGACAGGGGGTTTCCTATGGCTACACCTTC. Protein product: CASSERQGVSYGYTF.

This rearrangement joins TRBV9 to TRBJ2-1, with D possibly being TRBD2 (6 bases). Germline CDR1 and CDR2: SGDLS and YYNGEE. This CDR3 spans 15 amino acids. The V end lost 4 bases, the J end lost 2 bases, and 13 bases lay between the germline ends. The CDR3 protein is CASSPREKTYNEQFF. The CDR3 DNA is TGTGCCAGCAGCCCCCGGGAGAAGACCTACAATGAGCAGTTCTTC.

This clone was seen a few times. This chain uses TRBV4-1 with TRBJ2-7, with 8 bases lining up with TRBD2. The CDR3 contains 14 residues. The trim removed 1 base at V and 7 bases at J, leaving 6 bases unmatched. In germline, CDR1 is MGHRA, CDR2 YSYEKL. CDR3: CASSQASGLAEQYF. CDR3 in DNA: TGCGCCAGCAGCCAAGCTAGCGGGCTAGCGGAGCAGTACTTC.

The chain couples TRBV6-6 to TRBJ2-7; 9 bases map to TRBD1. CDR3 length: 14 amino acids. The J segment lost 3 bases and the V segment lost 4 bases, leaving 4 bases of the junction unmatched. The germline CDR1 and CDR2 sequences are MNHNY and SVGAGI (reference sequence). The CDR3 protein is CASSSGQGYYEQYF. The DNA for the CDR3 is TGTGCCAGCAGTTCGGGACAGGGTTACTACGAGCAGTACTTC.

This clone was counted only a few times. The DNA for the CDR3 is TGTGCCAGCAGCACAGGGACAGGCGCTACGAACACTGAAGCTTTCTTT. Its protein is CASSTGTGATNTEAFF. V and J are TRBV21-1 and TRBJ1-1; the D call TRBD1 from the table was never checked on the DNA. TRBV21-1 is deemed a pseudogene. The CDR3 has 16 residues.

This clone was counted only a few times. V and J are TRBV7-6 and TRBJ1-1, with D tentatively TRBD1 (6 bases). CDR1 and CDR2 from the germline V gene are SGHVS and FNYEAQ. Trimming shortened V by 1 base and J by 5 bases, and 8 bases separated the two germline ends. The CDR3 consists of 13 residues. The CDR3 here is CASSLERGTEAFF. In DNA, the CDR3 is TGTGCCAGCAGCTTAGAGAGGGGGACTGAAGCTTTCTTT.

The rearrangement links TRBV29-1 to TRBJ1-1; tentative D call: TRBD1 (6 bases). Germline-derived CDR1 and CDR2 are SQVTM and ANQGSEA. The CDR3 totals 13 residues. V lost 7 bases and J lost 0, with 12 bases in between. The CDR3 nucleotides are TGCAGCGCCTACAGGGAACTGAACACTGAAGCTTTCTTT. The encoded protein is CSAYRELNTEAFF.

V gene TRBV18 combines with J gene TRBJ1-2; 9 positions match TRBD1. There are 16 residues in the CDR3. Looked up from germline, CDR1 is KGHSH and CDR2 is LQKENI. The J segment lost 8 bases and the V segment lost 3 bases, leaving 13 bases of the junction unmatched. CDR3 loop: CASSPEIPGQGHGYTF. The CDR3 DNA is TGTGCCAGCTCACCTGAAATTCCGGGACAGGGACACGGCTACACCTTC.

V and J are TRBV15 and TRBJ1-2, with D possibly being TRBD1 (6 bases). The CDR3 is 14 amino acids. Deletions cut 1 base from V and 6 bases from J, with 12 bases between. CDR1 is LNHNV and CDR2 is YYDKDF in the germline V gene (reference sequence). CDR3 coding DNA: TGTGCCACCAGCAGAGTGACACAGGGTAATGGCTACACCTTC. Translating gives CATSRVTQGNGYTF.